Listed below are T cell receptor beta chains from one sample, sequenced in a study of shared clonotypes between healthy human individuals. The protocol was immunoSEQ multiplex PCR, while the TCRdb copy is restricted to in-frame clones and leaves out a portion. Among around 650,000 clones, approximately 96% were seen once, and the ten largest hold about 0.12%. The sample taken for sequencing was naive CD8+ T cells sorted from blood. The receptors derive from a woman aged 25 to 39 in good health. CDR3s include the opening cysteine and the closing phenylalanine or tryptophan. A D gene is named only where the DNA matches it firmly.

d_call j_call v_call cdr3_aa
- TRBJ2-2 TRBV7-6 CASSSSRTLGELFF
TRBD1 TRBJ2-7 TRBV5-8 CASSLGTGLMGYEQYF
TRBD2 - TRBV4-1 CASSQGVAGGYEQYF
- TRBJ2-7 TRBV14 CASSQGTVPYF
- TRBJ2-7 TRBV7-6 CASSGSPGVDEQYF
- TRBJ2-7 TRBV5-1 CASSLGGGSYEQYF
- TRBJ2-7 TRBV27 CASSVRGNYEQYF
- TRBJ1-5 TRBV16 CASSQSEGIGNQPQHF
- TRBJ2-2 TRBV5-6 CASSLDGGAEGELFF
- TRBJ2-1 TRBV11-2 CASSLGRYNEQFF
TRBD2 TRBJ2-3 TRBV7-2 CASIPTSGGSTDTQYF
- TRBJ2-7 TRBV7-8 CASSSITPSSYEQYF
- TRBJ1-1 TRBV5-8 CASSFYTEAFF
TRBD1 TRBJ2-1 TRBV18 CASSPGTGNYNEQFF
- TRBJ1-1 TRBV30 CAWSVRIDTVAFF
TRBD2 TRBJ2-7 TRBV11-2 CASSLGTSYEQYF
- TRBJ2-3 TRBV5-8 CASSLVPPADTQYF
- TRBJ1-1 TRBV7-9 CASRLGGTLNTEAFF
TRBD2 TRBJ2-5 TRBV6-1 CASSEEGGRETQYF
TRBD1 TRBJ2-5 TRBV28 CASSWQGEETQYF
- TRBJ2-1 TRBV29-1 CSAVRGIHAEQFF
TRBD1 TRBJ1-4 TRBV30 CAWNRGGNEKLFF
- TRBJ1-3 TRBV5-4 CASSLGGAGNTIYF
TRBD2 TRBJ2-7 TRBV13 CASSPWTSGRTGEQYF
- TRBJ1-4 TRBV2 CASSETPGLTNEKLFF
- TRBJ2-7 TRBV7-9 CASRRGTGAYYEQYF
- TRBJ1-1 TRBV29-1 CSVEDRGWDTEAFF
TRBD2 TRBJ2-3 TRBV4-2 CASSQDGRSGEWVTQYF